The clone carrying this T cell receptor (beta chain) was observed once. Some clones are missing from TCRdb's copy, which holds only in-frame ones; the method was immunoSEQ multiplex PCR. The table lists under 1,100,000 clones, around 75% of them singletons. This sample was included in a study of shared clonotypes between healthy human individuals. The germline CDR1 and CDR2 sequences are MNHEY and SMNVEV (reference sequence). The length of the CDR3 is 14 residues. V dropped 3 bases and J dropped 4; count of bases not matched to a gene: 5. The chain carries TRBV27 and TRBJ1-1; 7 positions agree with TRBD1. The TCR originated in a man younger than 35 in good health. Sequenced input: memory CD4+ T cells sorted from blood. Subset here: CD45RA-negative fraction. The CDR3 coding sequence is TGTGCCAGCAGTTTCCAGGGGGGGGGCACTGAAGCTTTCTTT. Translating it yields CASSFQGGGTEAFF.